The T cell receptor (beta chain) under discussion was sequenced for a study of technical replicates of blood from four donors. CDR3 length equals 18 residues. The V gene end was trimmed by 5 bases and the J gene end by 0 bases; junction bases not matched to a gene: 11. From germline, CDR1 is SNHLY and CDR2 FYNNEI. Assay: immunoSEQ multiplex PCR; the TCRdb copy retains only in-frame clones and omits some. The table has some 79,000 clones, 90% to 95% seen once. The TCR originated in a human donor in good health. The V and J genes are TRBV2 and TRBJ1-4, with TRBD1 matching over 8 bases. The sequencing input was T cells isolated from PBMCs. CDR3 region: CASSYRQGIGTTNEKLFF. DNA of the CDR3: TGTGCCAGCAGTTATCGACAGGGGATAGGTACAACTAATGAAAAACTGTTTTTT.